The T cell receptor beta chain described here comes from a study of shared clonotypes between healthy human individuals. Concerning this clone itself: What it recognizes is unknown. Other DNA sequences in this specimen translate into the identical CDR3.

Looked up from germline, CDR1 is SGHDN and CDR2 is FVKESK. This CDR3 has 13 amino acids. The ends were cut back, 0 bases at V and 4 bases at J, with 7 bases in the middle. Broader study findings: Large sequencing depth failed to make sorted-subset sequencing complete, rarefaction showed.

Profiling relied on immunoSEQ multiplex PCR, and the TCRdb table lists in-frame clones only, not all of them. This table has about 1 million clones, around 76% appearing once. The chain carries TRBV14 and TRBJ2-7, with D tentatively TRBD2 (5 bases). The receptor's source is a young man in good health. The sequenced sample consisted of memory CD4+ T cells sorted from blood. Subset given: CD45RA-negative fraction. Written as DNA, the CDR3 is TGTGCCAGCAGCCAAGATAGAGGGTACGAGCAGTACTTC. As protein: CASSQDRGYEQYF.